This is a list of T cell receptor beta chains from one sample in a study of blood T cell repertoires in COVID-19. The protocol was immunoSEQ multiplex PCR, while the TCRdb copy is restricted to in-frame clones and leaves out a portion. The sample lists approximately 350,000 clones; roughly 87% were seen once. The sample consisted of PBMCs or T cells enriched from blood (not recorded which). The origin of the receptors is a woman in her 30s who had recovered from COVID-19. The CDR3 runs from the conserved cysteine through the conserved F or W. The D gene is left open where the match is weak. Rows may omit the clone size; those that give it use once, few, many or a size class.

clone size: .
J gene: TRBJ2-7
CDR3 length: 15
V gene: TRBV7-8
D gene: TRBD2
CDR3 DNA: TGTGCCAGCAGCGTAACTAGCGGGTTAAACTACGAGCAGTACTTC
CDR3 protein: CASSVTSGLNYEQYF

clone size: .
J gene: TRBJ1-4
CDR3 length: 13
V gene: TRBV30
D gene: TRBD1
CDR3 DNA: TGTGCCTGGAATGACAGGGGTTATGAAAAACTGTTTTTT
CDR3 protein: CAWNDRGYEKLFF

clone size: .
J gene: TRBJ1-3
CDR3 length: 16
V gene: TRBV13
D gene: TRBD1
CDR3 DNA: TGTGCCAGCGCCCCTACAGGGGGCTACTCTGGAAACACCATATATTTT
CDR3 protein: CASAPTGGYSGNTIYF

clone size: .
J gene: TRBJ2-7
CDR3 length: 15
V gene: TRBV3-1/TRBV3-2
D gene: TRBD1
CDR3 DNA: TGTGCCAGCAGCCAAGATACACAGGGGCCCTACGAGCAGTACTTC
CDR3 protein: CASSQDTQGPYEQYF

clone size: .
J gene: TRBJ2-7
CDR3 length: 15
V gene: TRBV18
D gene: TRBD1
CDR3 DNA: TGTGCCAGCTCAGAAGGACAGGGGAGTTCCTACGAGCAGTACTTC
CDR3 protein: CASSEGQGSSYEQYF

clone size: few
J gene: TRBJ2-7
CDR3 length: 14
V gene: TRBV28
D gene: TRBD1
CDR3 DNA: TGTGCCAGCAGATCAGGGGGCGCGGTCGACGAGCAGTACTTC
CDR3 protein: CASRSGGAVDEQYF

clone size: .
J gene: TRBJ1-1
CDR3 length: 12
V gene: TRBV7-9
D gene: .
CDR3 DNA: TGTGCCAGCAGCTTTGGGGGGGAGGAAGCTTTCTTT
CDR3 protein: CASSFGGEEAFF

clone size: .
J gene: TRBJ2-1
CDR3 length: 15
V gene: TRBV7-9
D gene: TRBD2
CDR3 DNA: TGTGCCAGCAGCTTAAGACTAGCGTCCTACAATGAGCAGTTCTTC
CDR3 protein: CASSLRLASYNEQFF

clone size: .
J gene: TRBJ1-1
CDR3 length: 14
V gene: TRBV2
D gene: .
CDR3 DNA: TGTGCCAGCAGTGACCTCGGGGAGAACACTGAAGCTTTCTTT
CDR3 protein: CASSDLGENTEAFF

clone size: .
J gene: TRBJ1-3
CDR3 length: 15
V gene: TRBV2
D gene: TRBD1
CDR3 DNA: TGTGCCAGCAGTCCACAGGGGGTAACTGGAAACACCATATATTTT
CDR3 protein: CASSPQGVTGNTIYF

clone size: many
J gene: TRBJ1-5
CDR3 length: 16
V gene: TRBV6-1
D gene: TRBD1
CDR3 DNA: TGTGCCAGCAGTGAAGACGCGGGACAGGGGAATCAGCCCCAGCATTTT
CDR3 protein: CASSEDAGQGNQPQHF

clone size: .
J gene: TRBJ2-1
CDR3 length: 16
V gene: TRBV27
D gene: TRBD2
CDR3 DNA: TGTGCCAGCAGTTTAGGATTGCGGGAGGTCTACAATGAGCAGTTCTTC
CDR3 protein: CASSLGLREVYNEQFF

clone size: .
J gene: TRBJ2-7
CDR3 length: 13
V gene: TRBV24-1
D gene: .
CDR3 DNA: TGTGCCACCGGACACCCGACAACCTACGAGCAGTACTTC
CDR3 protein: CATGHPTTYEQYF

clone size: .
J gene: TRBJ2-7
CDR3 length: 15
V gene: TRBV14
D gene: .
CDR3 DNA: TGTGCCAGCAGCCACGGGGTGCGGACGCCCGGGGAGCAGTACTTC
CDR3 protein: CASSHGVRTPGEQYF

clone size: .
J gene: TRBJ1-1
CDR3 length: 14
V gene: TRBV6-5
D gene: TRBD1
CDR3 DNA: TGTGCCAGCAGTCCAGGGGGCGCCAGCACTGAAGCTTTCTTT
CDR3 protein: CASSPGGASTEAFF

clone size: .
J gene: TRBJ2-1
CDR3 length: 14
V gene: TRBV28
D gene: .
CDR3 DNA: TGTGCCAGCATGGATCTAAGGCAGACAGATGAGCAGTTCTTC
CDR3 protein: CASMDLRQTDEQFF

clone size: .
J gene: TRBJ1-6
CDR3 length: 16
V gene: TRBV16
D gene: .
CDR3 DNA: TGTGCCAGCAGCCGAAGGGGGGGGAGGCCCCATTCACCCCTCCACTTT
CDR3 protein: CASSRRGGRPHSPLHF

clone size: once
J gene: TRBJ1-2
CDR3 length: 14
V gene: TRBV2
D gene: .
CDR3 DNA: TGTGCCAGCAGTGAAGCGTCGGTGCGGTATGGCTACACCTTC
CDR3 protein: CASSEASVRYGYTF

clone size: .
J gene: TRBJ1-1
CDR3 length: 13
V gene: TRBV2
D gene: TRBD1
CDR3 DNA: TGTGCCAGCACGGGACAGGTGAACACTGAAGCTTTCTTT
CDR3 protein: CASTGQVNTEAFF

clone size: .
J gene: TRBJ2-7
CDR3 length: 13
V gene: TRBV19
D gene: TRBD2
CDR3 DNA: TGTGCCAGTAGTCGCACTAGCGGGTACGAGCAGTACTTC
CDR3 protein: CASSRTSGYEQYF

clone size: .
J gene: TRBJ2-7
CDR3 length: 13
V gene: TRBV6-5
D gene: .
CDR3 DNA: TGTGCCAGCAGTTATTGGGTCGGGGACGAGCAGTACTTC
CDR3 protein: CASSYWVGDEQYF

clone size: .
J gene: TRBJ2-2
CDR3 length: 11
V gene: TRBV7-2
D gene: .
CDR3 DNA: TGTGCCAGCAGCTCACAGGGGGAGCTGTTTTTT
CDR3 protein: CASSSQGELFF

clone size: .
J gene: TRBJ2-3
CDR3 length: 17
V gene: TRBV28
D gene: .
CDR3 DNA: TGTGCCAGCAGTTTAAGAGGACGGGAGTGGGGCACAGATACGCAGTATTTT
CDR3 protein: CASSLRGREWGTDTQYF

clone size: .
J gene: TRBJ2-2
CDR3 length: 15
V gene: TRBV5-1
D gene: .
CDR3 DNA: TGCGCCAGCAGCTTGGGGTCAGTTGGGAGCGGGGAGCTGTTTTTT
CDR3 protein: CASSLGSVGSGELFF

clone size: .
J gene: TRBJ1-1
CDR3 length: 12
V gene: TRBV3-1/TRBV3-2
D gene: .
CDR3 DNA: TGTGCCAGCAGCCAAGAGGCAGGTCAAGCTTTCTTT
CDR3 protein: CASSQEAGQAFF

clone size: .
J gene: TRBJ2-7
CDR3 length: 15
V gene: TRBV19
D gene: .
CDR3 DNA: TGTGCCAGTAGTATTAGGGACTCCTCTTCCTACGAGCAGTACTTC
CDR3 protein: CASSIRDSSSYEQYF

clone size: .
J gene: TRBJ2-1
CDR3 length: 15
V gene: TRBV4-1
D gene: .
CDR3 DNA: TGCGCCAGCACTCAGGGGGCGGGAGCCTACAATGAGCAGTTCTTC
CDR3 protein: CASTQGAGAYNEQFF

clone size: .
J gene: TRBJ1-1
CDR3 length: 13
V gene: TRBV28
D gene: TRBD1
CDR3 DNA: TGTGCCAGCAGGGGGACAGTGAACACTGAAGCTTTCTTT
CDR3 protein: CASRGTVNTEAFF

clone size: .
J gene: TRBJ1-1
CDR3 length: 15
V gene: TRBV7-2
D gene: TRBD1
CDR3 DNA: TGTGCCAGCAGCTCCCGCAGGGGGCGAGAAACTGAAGCTTTCTTT
CDR3 protein: CASSSRRGRETEAFF

clone size: .
J gene: TRBJ2-5
CDR3 length: 15
V gene: TRBV3-1/TRBV3-2
D gene: TRBD2
CDR3 DNA: TGTGCCAGCAGCCAAGCGTCTAGCGGGGAGGAGACCCAGTACTTC
CDR3 protein: CASSQASSGEETQYF

clone size: .
J gene: TRBJ1-2
CDR3 length: 14
V gene: TRBV29-1
D gene: TRBD1
CDR3 DNA: TGCAGCGTTGACCGATCGGGACAGGGAAACAGCTACACCTTC
CDR3 protein: CSVDRSGQGNSYTF

clone size: .
J gene: TRBJ2-7
CDR3 length: 14
V gene: TRBV3-1/TRBV3-2
D gene: .
CDR3 DNA: TGTGCCAGCAGCCAAGCGGGGGGCGCCCACGAGCAGTACTTC
CDR3 protein: CASSQAGGAHEQYF

clone size: .
J gene: TRBJ2-1
CDR3 length: 15
V gene: TRBV7-3
D gene: .
CDR3 DNA: TGTGCCAGCAGCCGAGTGGGGGGAGACTACAATGAGCAGTTCTTC
CDR3 protein: CASSRVGGDYNEQFF

clone size: .
J gene: TRBJ1-3
CDR3 length: 18
V gene: TRBV27
D gene: TRBD1
CDR3 DNA: TGTGCCAGCAGTCCCGGGACAGGGCCAATAGTAGCTGGAAACACCATATATTTT
CDR3 protein: CASSPGTGPIVAGNTIYF

clone size: .
J gene: TRBJ1-2
CDR3 length: 13
V gene: TRBV2
D gene: .
CDR3 DNA: TGTGCCAGCAGTGAGTCAGGCGTCTTTGGCTACACCTTC
CDR3 protein: CASSESGVFGYTF

clone size: .
J gene: TRBJ2-7
CDR3 length: 13
V gene: TRBV2
D gene: .
CDR3 DNA: TGTGCCAGCAGGGGTAGCTTCTTCCGCGAGCAGTACTTC
CDR3 protein: CASRGSFFREQYF

clone size: .
J gene: TRBJ2-5
CDR3 length: 14
V gene: TRBV18
D gene: .
CDR3 DNA: TGTGCCAGCTCACCACTAGACCCCGGGGAGACCCAGTACTTC
CDR3 protein: CASSPLDPGETQYF

clone size: .
J gene: TRBJ2-5
CDR3 length: 14
V gene: TRBV19
D gene: TRBD2
CDR3 DNA: TGTGCCAGTAGCCAGACTAGCGCCCAAGAGACCCAGTACTTC
CDR3 protein: CASSQTSAQETQYF

clone size: .
J gene: TRBJ1-5
CDR3 length: 16
V gene: TRBV28
D gene: TRBD1
CDR3 DNA: TGTGCCAGCAGACCAGGGGGCGCAAATCGCAATCAGCCCCAGCATTTT
CDR3 protein: CASRPGGANRNQPQHF

clone size: once
J gene: TRBJ1-3
CDR3 length: 18
V gene: TRBV7-9
D gene: .
CDR3 DNA: TGTGCCAGCAGTTATGGACGGACCAGGGTCACCTCTGGAAACACCATATATTTT
CDR3 protein: CASSYGRTRVTSGNTIYF

clone size: once
J gene: TRBJ1-1
CDR3 length: 13
V gene: TRBV2
D gene: .
CDR3 DNA: TGTGCCACCAGAGGACAACCGAACACTGAAGCTTTCTTT
CDR3 protein: CATRGQPNTEAFF

clone size: .
J gene: TRBJ1-4
CDR3 length: 14
V gene: TRBV28
D gene: TRBD1
CDR3 DNA: TGTGCCAGCAGTGGACAGGGGTTTAATGAAAAACTGTTTTTT
CDR3 protein: CASSGQGFNEKLFF

clone size: few
J gene: TRBJ1-2
CDR3 length: 12
V gene: TRBV29-1
D gene: .
CDR3 DNA: TGCAGCGCCCCCGCCGACAGCTATGGCTACACCTTC
CDR3 protein: CSAPADSYGYTF

clone size: .
J gene: TRBJ2-7
CDR3 length: 17
V gene: TRBV5-4
D gene: TRBD2
CDR3 DNA: TGTGCCAGCAGCGAAACGCCGGGACTAGCGGGAGAGGCCGGGCAGTACTTC
CDR3 protein: CASSETPGLAGEAGQYF

clone size: .
J gene: TRBJ2-5
CDR3 length: 16
V gene: TRBV9
D gene: .
CDR3 DNA: TGTGCCAGCAGCGTAGAAGGCGGCAGGGCACGGGAGACCCAGTACTTC
CDR3 protein: CASSVEGGRARETQYF

clone size: .
J gene: TRBJ1-4
CDR3 length: 15
V gene: TRBV18
D gene: .
CDR3 DNA: TGTGCCAGCTCACCACCGACAAGAGCTAATGAAAAACTGTTTTTT
CDR3 protein: CASSPPTRANEKLFF

clone size: .
J gene: TRBJ1-3
CDR3 length: 14
V gene: TRBV19
D gene: .
CDR3 DNA: TGTGCCAGTAGTTCCCTCGGTGAAGGAAACACCATATATTTT
CDR3 protein: CASSSLGEGNTIYF

clone size: .
J gene: TRBJ1-5
CDR3 length: 13
V gene: TRBV10-3
D gene: TRBD1
CDR3 DNA: TGTGCCATCACGACAGGGGTTAATCAGCCCCAGCATTTT
CDR3 protein: CAITTGVNQPQHF

clone size: .
J gene: TRBJ2-7
CDR3 length: 17
V gene: TRBV19
D gene: TRBD2
CDR3 DNA: TGTGCCAGTAGTCCGCCGGGACTAGCGGGAGTCAAGAACGAGCAGTACTTC
CDR3 protein: CASSPPGLAGVKNEQYF

clone size: .
J gene: TRBJ2-7
CDR3 length: 14
V gene: TRBV7-2
D gene: .
CDR3 DNA: TGTGCCAGCAGCGCGGACACTAACTCCTACGAGCAGTACTTC
CDR3 protein: CASSADTNSYEQYF

clone size: once
J gene: TRBJ2-7
CDR3 length: 15
V gene: TRBV28
D gene: TRBD2
CDR3 DNA: TGTGCCAGCAGTCATGGGACTAGCGGGCTCTACGAGCAGTACTTC
CDR3 protein: CASSHGTSGLYEQYF

clone size: .
J gene: TRBJ2-7
CDR3 length: 15
V gene: TRBV6-5
D gene: TRBD1
CDR3 DNA: TGTGCCAGCAGTTACTCGATGGACAGGTCCTACGAGCAGTACTTC
CDR3 protein: CASSYSMDRSYEQYF

clone size: .
J gene: TRBJ2-7
CDR3 length: 14
V gene: TRBV4-1
D gene: .
CDR3 DNA: TGCGCCAGCAGCCAAGAGATCTCAGGACTCGAGCAGTACTTC
CDR3 protein: CASSQEISGLEQYF

clone size: .
J gene: TRBJ2-1
CDR3 length: 15
V gene: TRBV4-1
D gene: TRBD2
CDR3 DNA: TGCGCCAGCAGAACTAGCGGGAGCTCCTACAATGAGCAGTTCTTC
CDR3 protein: CASRTSGSSYNEQFF

clone size: .
J gene: TRBJ2-2
CDR3 length: 15
V gene: TRBV3-1/TRBV3-2
D gene: .
CDR3 DNA: TGTGCCAGCAGCCAAGATGGCAGTCACACCGGGGAGCTGTTTTTT
CDR3 protein: CASSQDGSHTGELFF

clone size: .
J gene: TRBJ2-1
CDR3 length: 18
V gene: TRBV9
D gene: .
CDR3 DNA: TGTGCCAGCAGCGTAGGCCCAGGGTGGGTAGGAGGGTACAATGAGCAGTTCTTC
CDR3 protein: CASSVGPGWVGGYNEQFF

clone size: .
J gene: TRBJ2-3
CDR3 length: 15
V gene: TRBV19
D gene: .
CDR3 DNA: TGTGCCAGTAGTATAGCTGACAGGAGCACAGATACGCAGTATTTT
CDR3 protein: CASSIADRSTDTQYF